This T cell receptor beta chain was found in a study of blood T cell repertoires in COVID-19. Across the whole study: COVID-19 samples from acute and convalescent phases originated in the United States, Italy and Spain. PBMCs, B-cell-depleted T cells, or T cells were the source of the cDNA or gDNA that made up the material.

All recovered Cohort 3 donors got two negative PCRs, got clearance, or saw symptom resolution. Original analysis: Scientists estimated how many nucleated cells there were by amplifying reference gene primers. Produced via immunoSEQ multiplex PCR; TCRdb's table is partial and in-frame only. Clone size and V and J calls were adopted from that table, with D and trimming inferred from the DNA. The sample has some 200,000 clones; about nine tenths are singletons. CDR3 length: 14 amino acids. Germline V gene lookup returns CDR1 MDHEN and CDR2 SYDVKM. V shed 3 bases, J shed 0 bases, and the junction held 0 bases outside the gene matches.

This clonotype was sampled from a woman aged 25-40 years who had recovered from COVID-19. V usage is TRBV28 and J usage is TRBJ2-3; the match to TRBD1 covers 7 bases. Source material: PBMCs or T cells enriched from blood (not recorded which). CDR3 residues: CASSLGQSTDTQYF. CDR3 nucleotide sequence: TGTGCCAGCAGTTTGGGACAGAGCACAGATACGCAGTATTTT.